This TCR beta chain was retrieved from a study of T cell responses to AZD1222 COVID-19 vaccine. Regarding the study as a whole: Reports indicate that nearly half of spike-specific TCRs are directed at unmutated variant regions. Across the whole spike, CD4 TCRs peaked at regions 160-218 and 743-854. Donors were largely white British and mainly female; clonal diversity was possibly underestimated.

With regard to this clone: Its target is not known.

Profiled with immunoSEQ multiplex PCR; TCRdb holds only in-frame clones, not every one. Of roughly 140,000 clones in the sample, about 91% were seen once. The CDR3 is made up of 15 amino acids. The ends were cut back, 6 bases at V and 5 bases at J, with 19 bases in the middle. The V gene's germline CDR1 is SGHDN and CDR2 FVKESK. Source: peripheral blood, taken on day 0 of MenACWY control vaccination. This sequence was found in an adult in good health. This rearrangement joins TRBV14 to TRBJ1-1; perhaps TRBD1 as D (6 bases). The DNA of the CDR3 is TGTGCCAGCAGTCGCTGGGGGGGCGAGAAAACTGAAGCTTTCTTT. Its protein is CASSRWGGEKTEAFF.